The 22 T cell receptor beta chains presented below share a single source sample, sequenced in a study of blood T cell repertoires in COVID-19. Libraries were prepared by immunoSEQ multiplex PCR; TCRdb keeps only in-frame clonotypes and omits some of them. The table has a few hundred thousand clones, approximately 86% seen once. The material sequenced was peripheral blood. The receptors shown here come from a woman in her sixties with COVID-19, enrolled during active disease.

The V and J genes are TRBV15 and TRBJ1-1, with D maybe TRBD1 (6 bases). The V end was cut by 7 bases, the J end by 3 bases, with 15 bases between. The CDR3 is 14 residues long. Germline V gene data show CDR1 as LNHNV and CDR2 as YYDKDF (reference sequence). CDR3 DNA: TGTGCCACCACCGGAGACAGGATACACACTGAAGCTTTCTTT. Amino acids: CATTGDRIHTEAFF.

This chain uses TRBV19 with TRBJ2-2, with 12 bases fitting TRBD2. The CDR3 consists of 15 residues. CDR1 LNHDA and CDR2 SQIVND come from the germline V gene (reference sequence). Trimming took 5 bases from V and 7 from J; bases not matched to a gene: 5. Here the CDR3 reads CASSFTSGGFGELFF. The CDR3 DNA reads TGTGCCAGTAGTTTTACTAGCGGGGGGTTCGGGGAGCTGTTTTTT. Variable domain in full (rest from reference TRBV19 and TRBJ2-2): DGGITQSPKYLFRKEGQNVTLSCEQNLNHDAMYWYRQDPGQGLRLIYYSQIVNDFQKGDIAEGYSVSREKKESFPLTVTSAQKNPTAFYLCASSFTSGGFGELFFGEGSRLTVL.

This clone was counted once. The rearrangement joins TRBV27 to TRBJ1-2, with 8 bases aligning to TRBD1. The CDR3 loop spans 15 amino acids. CDR1 and CDR2 (germline): MNHEY, SMNVEV (reference sequence). J was trimmed by 4 bases and V by 0 bases; bases with no gene match: 4. Written as DNA, the CDR3 is TGTGCCAGCAGTTTATCTGGACAGGGTCTCTATGGCTACACCTTC. Translated, it gives CASSLSGQGLYGYTF.

The chain recombines TRBV5-1 with TRBJ1-2; 10 positions match TRBD1. Germline V gene sequence: CDR1 SGHRS, CDR2 YFSETQ. V lost 4 bases to trimming and J lost 3 bases; unmatched junction nucleotides: 6. The CDR3 loop spans 15 amino acids. The CDR3: CASSPGQGFDYGYTF. The CDR3 bases are TGCGCCAGCAGCCCGGGACAGGGGTTCGACTATGGCTACACCTTC.

CDR3 protein: CASSQAVFGANVLTF. CDR3 DNA sequence: TGCGCCAGCAGCCAAGCGGTCTTTGGGGCCAACGTCCTGACTTTC. The chain uses TRBV4-3 and TRBJ2-6; D not resolved. The V gene's germline CDR1 is LGHNA and CDR2 YSLEER. The V and J ends lost 1 base and 3 bases respectively, with 7 bases between them. The CDR3 has 15 residues.

V and J are TRBV7-9 and TRBJ2-3; 9 bases agree with TRBD1. The V gene's germline CDR1 is SEHNR and CDR2 FQNEAQ (reference sequence). Trimming took 1 base from V and 4 from J; bases not matched to a gene: 3. There are 15 residues in the CDR3. This chain's CDR3 is CASSLGDRDSDTQYF. CDR3 nucleotides: TGTGCCAGCAGCTTAGGGGACAGGGATTCAGATACGCAGTATTTT.

This clone was picked up one time. The V and J genes are TRBV6-6 and TRBJ2-1, with D perhaps TRBD1 (6 bases). Looked up from germline, CDR1 is MNHNY and CDR2 is SVGAGI (reference sequence). Trimming took 4 bases from V and 5 from J, leaving 18 bases between them. The CDR3 is 16 residues long. The CDR3 DNA follows: TGTGCCAGCAGTTCCACACAGGGACGCCGGGACAATGAGCAGTTCTTC. It is translated as CASSSTQGRRDNEQFF.

The J gene is TRBJ2-7, the V gene TRBV6-5; maybe TRBD2 (5 bases). Looked up from germline, CDR1 is MNHEY and CDR2 is SVGAGI. The CDR3 totals 12 residues. V shed 4 bases and J shed 6 bases, with 10 bases lying between them. The CDR3 nucleotides are TGTGCCAGCAGTTCCGGGGTGATCGAGCAGTACTTC. Translation gives CASSSGVIEQYF.

To note about this clone: Other DNA sequences within the sample encode an identical CDR3. The rearrangement uses TRBV30 and TRBJ1-1; no clear D. Germline CDR1 reads GTSNPN; CDR2 reads SVGIG (reference sequence). This CDR3 has 13 residues. V was shortened by 0 bases and J by 1 base, with 6 bases between the two germline ends. For the CDR3, the DNA is TGTGCCTGGAGTGTACGCGGGAACACTGAAGCTTTCTTT. It specifies CAWSVRGNTEAFF.

This clone occurred once. This sequence joins TRBV4-2 and TRBJ2-7; D gene unclear. The CDR3 totals 15 residues. Trimming left V 0 bases short and J 3 bases short, with 12 bases between. Germline V gives CDR1 LGHNA, CDR2 YNFKEQ. Here the CDR3 reads CASSQDSGSLYEQYF. Here the CDR3 DNA reads TGTGCCAGCAGCCAAGATTCCGGGTCTCTCTACGAGCAGTACTTC.

CDR3 in DNA: TGTGCCAGCAGCCAGCGAGGGGGTGGCTACACCTTC. Its protein product is CASSQRGGGYTF. The chain combines TRBV14 with TRBJ1-2, with a tentative D call TRBD1 (6 bases). V was shortened by 3 bases and J by 7 bases, with 9 bases between the two germline ends. The CDR3 extends over 12 amino acids. The germline gives CDR1 SGHDN, CDR2 FVKESK. Based on the CDR3 plus reference TRBV14 and TRBJ1-2, the full variable domain is EAGVTQFPSHSVIEKGQTVTLRCDPISGHDNLYWYRRVMGKEIKFLLHFVKESKQDESGMPNNRFLAERTGGTYSTLKVQPAELEDSGVYFCASSQRGGGYTFGSGTRLTVV.

There are a few counts of this clone. The chain links TRBV2 to TRBJ2-7; 7 bases agree with TRBD1. The J segment lost 0 bases and the V segment lost 6 bases, leaving 11 bases of the junction unmatched. The CDR3 covers 16 residues. CDR1 and CDR2 from the germline V gene are SNHLY and FYNNEI. CDR3: CASRREMTGLSYEQYF. The CDR3 DNA follows: TGTGCCAGCAGGAGGGAAATGACAGGGCTCTCCTACGAGCAGTACTTC.

The CDR3 sequence is CASFKLSGANVLTF. The CDR3 region has the DNA TGTGCCAGCTTTAAACTCTCAGGGGCCAACGTCCTGACTTTC. This chain links TRBV2 with TRBJ2-6; D is unresolved. There are 14 residues in the CDR3. CDR1 is SNHLY, CDR2 FYNNEI, per germline. The germline V and J ends were trimmed by 8 bases and 4 bases, with 12 bases remaining between them.

The CDR3 nucleotides read TGTGCCATCAGCAGGGACAGGGCGCTACCGGAGACCCAGTACTTC. It encodes CAISRDRALPETQYF. The rearrangement links TRBV10-3 to TRBJ2-5; 9 bases are shared with TRBD1. V was clipped by 6 bases and J by 5 bases; unmatched bases: 10. The germline CDR1 and CDR2 sequences are ENHRY and SYGVKD. The CDR3 is made up of 15 amino acids.

V and J are TRBV11-2 and TRBJ2-5; possibly TRBD2 for D (5 bases). Trimming cost V 5 bases and J 4 bases, with 17 bases left between them. This CDR3 is built from 15 residues. From germline, CDR1 is SGHAT and CDR2 FQNNGV. The CDR3 coding sequence is TGTGCCAGCAGCCTGGCTGGGAGTACAACAGAGACCCAGTACTTC. Amino acids: CASSLAGSTTETQYF.

V usage is TRBV2 and J usage is TRBJ1-6; 8 bases are a match to TRBD1. Germline assignment: CDR1 SNHLY and CDR2 FYNNEI. The J segment lost 7 bases and the V segment lost 5 bases, leaving 4 bases of the junction unmatched. The CDR3 extends over 14 amino acids. The CDR3 bases are TGTGCCAGCAGTCCTTCAGGGGGCAATTCACCCCTCCACTTT. Translation: CASSPSGGNSPLHF.

V usage is TRBV30 and J usage is TRBJ2-5, with D perhaps TRBD2 (5 bases). The CDR3 consists of 14 residues. Germline CDR1 reads GTSNPN; CDR2 reads SVGIG (reference sequence). V was cut by 6 bases and J by 5 bases, with 19 bases left in between. Here the CDR3 reads CACSGRAPRETQYF. CDR3 DNA: TGTGCCTGTTCCGGGCGGGCGCCAAGGGAGACCCAGTACTTC.

The CDR3 sequence is CAWSPEGIQPQHF. DNA for the CDR3: TGTGCCTGGTCCCCGGAGGGGATTCAGCCCCAGCATTTT. The chain is built from TRBV30 and TRBJ1-5; D perhaps matches TRBD1 (5 bases). Deletions cut 5 bases from V and 6 bases from J, with 14 bases between. The CDR3 covers 13 residues. In germline, CDR1 is GTSNPN, CDR2 SVGIG (reference sequence).

V usage is TRBV6-5 and J usage is TRBJ2-5, with 11 bases identical to TRBD2. CDR3 size: 16 residues. J lost 2 bases, V lost 2 bases, and 4 bases had no gene match. Germline CDR1 reads MNHEY; CDR2 reads SVGAGI. The CDR3 spells CASSYPGTSGQETQYF. The CDR3 bases are TGTGCCAGCAGTTACCCCGGGACTAGCGGACAAGAGACCCAGTACTTC.

Here the CDR3 reads CATQKRDRNQPQHF. In DNA form, the CDR3 reads TGTGCCACCCAGAAGAGGGACAGGAATCAGCCCCAGCATTTT. The chain couples TRBV11-2 to TRBJ1-5; 8 bases align to TRBD1. The ends lost 10 bases at V and 4 bases at J; junction bases unmatched: 9. Germline CDR1 reads SGHAT; CDR2 reads FQNNGV. CDR3 length: 14 residues.

The V call is TRBV6-5, the J call TRBJ2-3; tentative D call: TRBD1 (6 bases). Trimming pared 6 bases from V and 1 base from J, leaving 14 bases between. Germline V gives CDR1 MNHEY, CDR2 SVGAGI. The length of the CDR3 is 15 residues. In DNA form, the CDR3 reads TGTGCCAGCAGCCCACAGGGCCTGGGCACAGATACGCAGTATTTT. It translates to CASSPQGLGTDTQYF.

The rearrangement joins TRBV12-5 to TRBJ1-5; D is undetermined. V gave up 0 bases and J gave up 6 bases, with 9 bases separating them. CDR1 is LGHNT and CDR2 is FRNRAP in the germline V gene. This CDR3 has 14 residues. CDR3 protein: CASGLVGEAQPQHF. The CDR3 region has the DNA TGTGCTAGTGGTTTGGTCGGAGAGGCTCAGCCCCAGCATTTT.